This T cell receptor beta chain was identified during a study of blood T cells in healthy people across ages. Sample-barcoded 5' priming and a J-beta primer mix drove a second PCR of roughly 7 to 11 cycles. MiXCR, run by TCRdb on the 5' RACE reads, gives a single entry per CDR3 protein. The sample includes around 710,000 distinct CDR3 sequences, roughly 43% of them seen just once. They isolated at least 6.5 million PBMCs from each sample. Per germline, CDR1 SQVTM and CDR2 ANQGSEA. The CDR3 covers 13 residues. A note on this clonotype: What it recognizes is unknown.

Regarding the study as a whole: Among long-lived donors, naive CD4+ cells were more numerous and diversity higher than in aged donors. Among T cells, TCR beta diversity per million cells dropped roughly linearly as age rose. Diversity of TCR beta correlated strongly with naive T cell percentage.

Sample: blood. V and J are TRBV29-1 and TRBJ2-5; 9 nucleotides agree with TRBD2. The TCR comes from an older woman in good health. CDR3 sequence (DNA): TGCAACGTCGAACGCGGGAGGGGAGAGACCCAGTACTTC. This gives the protein CNVERGRGETQYF.